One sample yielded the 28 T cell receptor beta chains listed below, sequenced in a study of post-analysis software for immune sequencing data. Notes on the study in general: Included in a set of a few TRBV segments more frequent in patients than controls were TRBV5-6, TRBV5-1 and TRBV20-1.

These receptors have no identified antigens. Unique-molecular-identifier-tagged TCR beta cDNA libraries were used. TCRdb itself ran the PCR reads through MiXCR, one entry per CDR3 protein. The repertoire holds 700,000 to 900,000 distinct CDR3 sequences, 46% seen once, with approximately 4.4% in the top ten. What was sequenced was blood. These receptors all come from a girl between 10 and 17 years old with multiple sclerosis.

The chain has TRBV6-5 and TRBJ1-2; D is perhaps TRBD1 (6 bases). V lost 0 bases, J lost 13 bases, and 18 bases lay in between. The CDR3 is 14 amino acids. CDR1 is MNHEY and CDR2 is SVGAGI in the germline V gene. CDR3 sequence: CASSYSEVTRDTTF. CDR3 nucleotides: TGTGCCAGCAGTTACTCGGAAGTAACCCGGGACACCACCTTC.

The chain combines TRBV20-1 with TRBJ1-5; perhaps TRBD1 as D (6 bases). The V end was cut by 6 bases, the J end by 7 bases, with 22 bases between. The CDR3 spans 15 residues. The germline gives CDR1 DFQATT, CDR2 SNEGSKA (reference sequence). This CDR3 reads CSAQGPSRGAQPQHF. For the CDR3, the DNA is TGCAGTGCGCAGGGACCGTCCCGGGGGGCACAGCCCCAGCATTTT.

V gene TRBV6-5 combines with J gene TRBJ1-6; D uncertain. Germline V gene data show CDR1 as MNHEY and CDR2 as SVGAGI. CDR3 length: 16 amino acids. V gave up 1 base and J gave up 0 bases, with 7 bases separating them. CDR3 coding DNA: TGTGCCAGCAGTTACTGGGCAAACTCCTATAATTCACCCCTCCACTTT. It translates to CASSYWANSYNSPLHF.

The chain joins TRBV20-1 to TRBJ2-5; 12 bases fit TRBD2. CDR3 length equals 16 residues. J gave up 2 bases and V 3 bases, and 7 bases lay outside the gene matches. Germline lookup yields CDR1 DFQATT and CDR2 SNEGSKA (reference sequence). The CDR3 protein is CSASGTGTSGQETQYF. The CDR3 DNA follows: TGCAGTGCTAGTGGTACGGGGACTAGCGGGCAAGAGACCCAGTACTTC.

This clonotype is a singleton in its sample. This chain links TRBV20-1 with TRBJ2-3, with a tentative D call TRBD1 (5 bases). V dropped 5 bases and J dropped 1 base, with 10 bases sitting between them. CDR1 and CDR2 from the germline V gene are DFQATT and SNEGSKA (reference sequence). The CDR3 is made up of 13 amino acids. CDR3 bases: TGCAGTGCTTGGACATTGGGCACAGATACGCAGTATTTT. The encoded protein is CSAWTLGTDTQYF.

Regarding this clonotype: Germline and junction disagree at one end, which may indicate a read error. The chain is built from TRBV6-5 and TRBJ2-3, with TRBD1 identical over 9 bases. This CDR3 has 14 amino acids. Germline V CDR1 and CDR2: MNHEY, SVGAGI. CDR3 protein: CAGSSRTGADTQYF. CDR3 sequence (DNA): TGTGCCGGCAGTTCCAGGACAGGGGCAGATACGCAGTATTTT.

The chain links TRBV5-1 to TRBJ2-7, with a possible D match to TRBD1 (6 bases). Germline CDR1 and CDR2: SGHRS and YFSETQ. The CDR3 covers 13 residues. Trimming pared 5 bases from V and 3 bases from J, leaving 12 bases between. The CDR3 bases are TGCGCCAGCAGGTCGGACAGCTTCTACGAGCAGTACTTC. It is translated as CASRSDSFYEQYF.

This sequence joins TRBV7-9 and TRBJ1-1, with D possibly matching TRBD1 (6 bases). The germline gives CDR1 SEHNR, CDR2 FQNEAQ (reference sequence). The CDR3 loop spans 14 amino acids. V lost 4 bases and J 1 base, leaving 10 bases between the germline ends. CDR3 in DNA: TGTGCCAGCAGCTCCAACAGGGCGAACACTGAAGCTTTCTTT. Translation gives CASSSNRANTEAFF. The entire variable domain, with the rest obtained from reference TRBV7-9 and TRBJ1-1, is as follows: DTGVSQNPRHKITKRGQNVTFRCDPISEHNRLYWYRQTLGQGPEFLTYFQNEAQLEKSRLLSDRFSAERPKGSFSTLEIQRTEQGDSAMYLCASSSNRANTEAFFGQGTRLTVV.

DNA of the CDR3: TGTGCCAGCAGGGGGAGGAGACTAGCGGACGGCTACAATGAGCAGTTCTTC. It translates to CASRGRRLADGYNEQFF. This chain connects TRBV6-1 to TRBJ2-1; 9 bases agree with TRBD2. This CDR3 has 17 amino acids. V lost 6 bases to trimming and J lost 3 bases; unmatched junction nucleotides: 12. Germline V gives CDR1 MNHNS, CDR2 SASEGT.

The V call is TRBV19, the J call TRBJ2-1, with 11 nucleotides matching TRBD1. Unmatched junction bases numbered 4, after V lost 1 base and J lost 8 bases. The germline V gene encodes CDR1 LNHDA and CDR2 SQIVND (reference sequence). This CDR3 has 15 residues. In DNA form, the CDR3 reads TGTGCCAGTAGTATAGGGACAGGGGGCTTGGATGAGCAGTTCTTC. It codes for CASSIGTGGLDEQFF.

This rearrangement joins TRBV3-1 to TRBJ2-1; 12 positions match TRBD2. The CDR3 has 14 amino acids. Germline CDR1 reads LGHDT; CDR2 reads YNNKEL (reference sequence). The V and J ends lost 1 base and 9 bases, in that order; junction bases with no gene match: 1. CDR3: CASSQGTSGTEQFF. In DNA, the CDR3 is TGTGCCAGCAGCCAAGGGACTAGCGGGACTGAGCAGTTCTTC.

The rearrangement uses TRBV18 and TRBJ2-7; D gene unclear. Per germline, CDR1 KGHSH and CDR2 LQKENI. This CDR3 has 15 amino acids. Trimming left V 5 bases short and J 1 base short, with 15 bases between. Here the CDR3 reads CASSRAGMASYEQYF. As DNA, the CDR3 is TGTGCCAGCTCAAGGGCAGGTATGGCGTCCTACGAGCAGTACTTC.

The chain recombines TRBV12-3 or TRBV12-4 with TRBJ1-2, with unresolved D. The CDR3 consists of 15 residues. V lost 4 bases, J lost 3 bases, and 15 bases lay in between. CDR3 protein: CASSSTTARDYGYTF. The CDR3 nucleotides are TGTGCCAGCAGTTCAACAACTGCCCGGGACTATGGCTACACCTTC.

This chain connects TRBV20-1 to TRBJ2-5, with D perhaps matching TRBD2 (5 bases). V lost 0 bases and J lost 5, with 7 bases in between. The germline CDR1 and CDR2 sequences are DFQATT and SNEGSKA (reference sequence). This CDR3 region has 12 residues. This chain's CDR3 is CSARDRRETQYF. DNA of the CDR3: TGCAGTGCTAGAGATAGGAGGGAGACCCAGTACTTC.

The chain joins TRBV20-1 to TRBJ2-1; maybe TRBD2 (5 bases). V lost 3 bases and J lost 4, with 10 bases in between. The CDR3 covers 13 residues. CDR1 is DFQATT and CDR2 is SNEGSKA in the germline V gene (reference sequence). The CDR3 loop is CSASGREYNEQFF. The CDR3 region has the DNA TGCAGTGCTAGCGGACGGGAATACAATGAGCAGTTCTTC.

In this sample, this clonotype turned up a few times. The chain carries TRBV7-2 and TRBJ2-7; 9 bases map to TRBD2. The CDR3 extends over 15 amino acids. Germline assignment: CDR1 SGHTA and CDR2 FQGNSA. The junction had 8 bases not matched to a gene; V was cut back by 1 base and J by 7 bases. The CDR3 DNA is TGTGCCAGCAGCTTAGAACCAGCGGGAGGTGGTGAGCAGTACTTC. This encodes CASSLEPAGGGEQYF. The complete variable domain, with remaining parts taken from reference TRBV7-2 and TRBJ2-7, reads GAGVSQSPSNKVTEKGKDVELRCDPISGHTALYWYRQSLGQGLEFLIYFQGNSAPDKSGLPSDRFSAERTGGSVSTLTIQRTQQEDSAVYLCASSLEPAGGGEQYFGPGTRLTVT.

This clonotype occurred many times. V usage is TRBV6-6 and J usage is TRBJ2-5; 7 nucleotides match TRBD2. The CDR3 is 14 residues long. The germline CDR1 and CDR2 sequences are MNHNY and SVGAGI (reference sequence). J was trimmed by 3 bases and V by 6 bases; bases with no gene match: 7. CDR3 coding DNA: TGTGCCAGCAGCCCCTTAGGGAGGGAAGAGACCCAGTACTTC. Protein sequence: CASSPLGREETQYF.

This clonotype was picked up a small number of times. The CDR3: CASSYSGGSYNEQFF. The CDR3 coding sequence is TGTGCCAGCAGCTATAGCGGGGGCTCCTACAATGAGCAGTTCTTC. V and J are TRBV7-3 and TRBJ2-1; 9 bases fit TRBD2. Germline V gene sequence: CDR1 SGHTA, CDR2 FQGTGA. This CDR3 has 15 residues. V lost 4 bases to trimming and J lost 0 bases; unmatched junction nucleotides: 1. The variable domain in full, completed from reference TRBV7-3 and TRBJ2-1, reads GAGVSQTPSNKVTEKGKYVELRCDPISGHTALYWYRQSLGQGPEFLIYFQGTGAADDSGLPNDRFFAVRPEGSVSTLKIQRTERGDSAVYLCASSYSGGSYNEQFFGPGTRLTVL.

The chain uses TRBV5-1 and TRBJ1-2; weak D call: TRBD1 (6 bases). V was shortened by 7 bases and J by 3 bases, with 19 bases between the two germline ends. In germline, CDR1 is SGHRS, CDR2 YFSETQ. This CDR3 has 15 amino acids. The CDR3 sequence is CASHGEGGLDYGYTF. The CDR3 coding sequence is TGCGCCAGCCATGGCGAGGGGGGCTTGGACTATGGCTACACCTTC.

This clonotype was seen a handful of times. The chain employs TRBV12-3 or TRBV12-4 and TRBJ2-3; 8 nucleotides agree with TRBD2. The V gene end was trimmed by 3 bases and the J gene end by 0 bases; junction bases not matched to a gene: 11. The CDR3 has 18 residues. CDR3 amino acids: CASSFLAGGVLSTDTQYF. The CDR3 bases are TGTGCCAGCAGTTTTCTTGCGGGAGGTGTACTCAGCACAGATACGCAGTATTTT.

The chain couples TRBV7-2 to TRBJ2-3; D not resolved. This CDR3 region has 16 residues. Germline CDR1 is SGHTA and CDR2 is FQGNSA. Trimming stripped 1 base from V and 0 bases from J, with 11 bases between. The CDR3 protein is CASSLVSDISTDTQYF. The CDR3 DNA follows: TGTGCCAGCAGCTTAGTATCTGACATCAGCACAGATACGCAGTATTTT.

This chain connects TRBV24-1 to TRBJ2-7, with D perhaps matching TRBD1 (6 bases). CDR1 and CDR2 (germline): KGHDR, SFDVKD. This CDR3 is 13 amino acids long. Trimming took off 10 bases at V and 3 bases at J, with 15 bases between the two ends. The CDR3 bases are TGTGCCACAGCCACAGGGCAGGGCTACGAGCAGTACTTC. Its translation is CATATGQGYEQYF.

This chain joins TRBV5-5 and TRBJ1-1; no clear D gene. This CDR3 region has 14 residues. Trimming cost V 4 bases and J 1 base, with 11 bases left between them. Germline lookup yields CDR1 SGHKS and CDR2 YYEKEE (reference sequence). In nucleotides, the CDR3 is TGTGCCAGCAGCCCGTTCGGGTCGAACACTGAAGCTTTCTTT. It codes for CASSPFGSNTEAFF.

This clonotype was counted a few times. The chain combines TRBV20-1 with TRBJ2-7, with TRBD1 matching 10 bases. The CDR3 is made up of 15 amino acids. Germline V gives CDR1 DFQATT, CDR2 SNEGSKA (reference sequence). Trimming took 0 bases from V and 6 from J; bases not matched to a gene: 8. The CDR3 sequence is CSAREDRGRGPEQYF. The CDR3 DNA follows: TGCAGTGCTAGAGAAGACAGGGGGCGAGGTCCCGAGCAGTACTTC.

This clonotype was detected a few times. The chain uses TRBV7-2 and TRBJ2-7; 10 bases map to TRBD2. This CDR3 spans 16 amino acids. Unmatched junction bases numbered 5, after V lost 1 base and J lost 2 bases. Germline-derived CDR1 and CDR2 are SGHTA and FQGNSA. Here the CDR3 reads CASSLDSGRAPYEQYF. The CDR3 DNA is TGTGCCAGCAGCTTAGACAGCGGGAGGGCCCCCTACGAGCAGTACTTC. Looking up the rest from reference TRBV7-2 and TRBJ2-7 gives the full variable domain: GAGVSQSPSNKVTEKGKDVELRCDPISGHTALYWYRQSLGQGLEFLIYFQGNSAPDKSGLPSDRFSAERTGGSVSTLTIQRTQQEDSAVYLCASSLDSGRAPYEQYFGPGTRLTVT.

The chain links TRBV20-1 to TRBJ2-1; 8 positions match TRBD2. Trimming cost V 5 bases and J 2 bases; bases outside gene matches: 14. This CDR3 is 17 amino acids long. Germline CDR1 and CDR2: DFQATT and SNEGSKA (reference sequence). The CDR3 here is CSAPRSKRETPYNEQFF. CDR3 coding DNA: TGCAGTGCTCCCCGGTCCAAGCGGGAGACCCCCTACAATGAGCAGTTCTTC.

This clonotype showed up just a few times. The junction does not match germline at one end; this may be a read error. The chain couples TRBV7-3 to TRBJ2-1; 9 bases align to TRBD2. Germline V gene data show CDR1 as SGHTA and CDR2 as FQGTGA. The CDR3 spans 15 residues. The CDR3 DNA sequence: TGTGCCAGCAGCCTAACCGGACTAGCGTACAATGAGCAGTTCTTC. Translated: CASSLTGLAYNEQFF.

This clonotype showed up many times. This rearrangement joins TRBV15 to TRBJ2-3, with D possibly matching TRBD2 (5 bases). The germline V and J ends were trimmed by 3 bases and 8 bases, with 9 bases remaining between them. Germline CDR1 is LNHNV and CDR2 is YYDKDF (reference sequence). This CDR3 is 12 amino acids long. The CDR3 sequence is CATSSGGSTQYF. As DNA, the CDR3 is TGTGCCACCAGCAGTGGAGGATCTACGCAGTATTTT. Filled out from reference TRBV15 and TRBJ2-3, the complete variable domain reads DAMVIQNPRYQVTQFGKPVTLSCSQTLNHNVMYWYQQKSSQAPKLLFHYYDKDFNNEADTPDNFQSRRPNTSFCFLDIRSPGLGDTAMYLCATSSGGSTQYFGPGTRLTVL.